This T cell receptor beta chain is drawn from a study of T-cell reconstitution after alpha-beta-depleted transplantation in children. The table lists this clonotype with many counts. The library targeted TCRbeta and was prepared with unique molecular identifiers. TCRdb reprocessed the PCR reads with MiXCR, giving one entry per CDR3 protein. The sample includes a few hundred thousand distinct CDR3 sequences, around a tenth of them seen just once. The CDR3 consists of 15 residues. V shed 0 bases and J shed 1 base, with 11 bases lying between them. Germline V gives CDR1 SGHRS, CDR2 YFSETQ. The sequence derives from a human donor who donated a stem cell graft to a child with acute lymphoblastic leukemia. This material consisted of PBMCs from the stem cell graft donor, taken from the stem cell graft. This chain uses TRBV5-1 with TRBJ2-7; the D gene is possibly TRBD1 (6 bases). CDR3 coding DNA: TGCGCCAGCAGCTTGGCCATGGGGGCGTCCTACGAGCAGTACTTC. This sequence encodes CASSLAMGASYEQYF. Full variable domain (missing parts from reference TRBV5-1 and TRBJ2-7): KAGVTQTPRYLIKTRGQQVTLSCSPISGHRSVSWYQQTPGQGLQFLFEYFSETQRNKGNFPGRFSGRQFSNSRSEMNVSTLELGDSALYLCASSLAMGASYEQYFGPGTRLTVT.